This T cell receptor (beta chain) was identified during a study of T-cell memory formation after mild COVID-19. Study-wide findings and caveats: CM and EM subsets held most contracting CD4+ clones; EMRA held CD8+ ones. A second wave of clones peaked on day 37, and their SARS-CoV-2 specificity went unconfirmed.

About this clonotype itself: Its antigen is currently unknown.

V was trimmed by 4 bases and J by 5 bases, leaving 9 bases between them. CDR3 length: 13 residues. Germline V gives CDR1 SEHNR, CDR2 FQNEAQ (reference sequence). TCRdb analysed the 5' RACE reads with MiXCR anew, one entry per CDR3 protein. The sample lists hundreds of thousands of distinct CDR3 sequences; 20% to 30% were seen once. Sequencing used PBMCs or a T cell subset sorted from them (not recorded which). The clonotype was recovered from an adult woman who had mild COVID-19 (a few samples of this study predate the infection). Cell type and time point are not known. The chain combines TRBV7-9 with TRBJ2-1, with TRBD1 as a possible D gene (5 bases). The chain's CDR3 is CASSYRQHNEQFF. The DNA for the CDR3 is TGTGCCAGCAGCTACCGACAGCACAATGAGCAGTTCTTC.